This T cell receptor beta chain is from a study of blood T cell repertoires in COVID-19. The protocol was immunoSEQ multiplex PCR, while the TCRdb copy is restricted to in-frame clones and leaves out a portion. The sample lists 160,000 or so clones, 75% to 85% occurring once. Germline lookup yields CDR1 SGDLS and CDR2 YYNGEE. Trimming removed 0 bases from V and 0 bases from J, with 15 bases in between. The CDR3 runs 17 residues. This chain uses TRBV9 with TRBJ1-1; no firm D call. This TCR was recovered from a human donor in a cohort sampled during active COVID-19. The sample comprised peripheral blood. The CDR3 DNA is TGTGCCAGCAGCGTAGTCCGCCCGGGGTTTATGAACACTGAAGCTTTCTTT. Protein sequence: CASSVVRPGFMNTEAFF.